This T cell receptor (beta chain) came from a study of T cells expressing NK-cell markers. Study in general: The study drew TCR beta repertoires from sorted CD3+CD56+NKG2C+, CD3+CD56+NKG2C- and CD3+CD56-NKG2C+ T cells. The sequencing cohort of eight donors included seven HCMV-seropositive individuals and one seronegative individual.

Remarks on this clonotype: The antigen remains unidentified.

The length of the CDR3 is 14 residues. General observations from the study: In a handful of donors, dominant clonotypes made up roughly 25-60.1% of CD3+CD56-NKG2C+ cells.

The authors made TCR beta cDNA libraries by 5'RACE template switching. This switching added a universal primer site and UMIs. Each CDR3 protein gets one entry in TCRdb, which reprocessed the 5' RACE reads and gives no DNA. The table lists 200,000 to 300,000 distinct CDR3 sequences. The specimen was blood T cells: a sorted CD56 or NKG2C T cell subset, CD4+ or CD8+ T cells, or bulk PBMC T cells (not recorded which). This clonotype originated in a man younger than 30 in good health. The chain carries TRBV12-3 or TRBV12-4 and TRBJ2-4; TCRdb names TRBD1, which stays unverified in the absence of DNA. CDR3 in amino acids: CASARDLAKNIQYF.